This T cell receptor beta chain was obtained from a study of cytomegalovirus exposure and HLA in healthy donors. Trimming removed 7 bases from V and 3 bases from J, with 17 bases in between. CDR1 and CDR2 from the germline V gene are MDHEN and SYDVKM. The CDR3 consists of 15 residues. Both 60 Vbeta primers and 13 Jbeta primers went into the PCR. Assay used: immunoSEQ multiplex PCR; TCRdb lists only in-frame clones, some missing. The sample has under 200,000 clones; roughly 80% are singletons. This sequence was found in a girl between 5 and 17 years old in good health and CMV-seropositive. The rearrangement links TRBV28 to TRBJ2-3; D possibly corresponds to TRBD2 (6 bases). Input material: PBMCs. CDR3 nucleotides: TGTGCCAGCACCCCCCGGGGTAGCGGTACAGATACGCAGTATTTT. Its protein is CASTPRGSGTDTQYF.